This entry is about one T cell receptor beta chain. Authors' analysis steps: Amplification of reference gene primers provided the estimated nucleated cell counts. Assay: immunoSEQ multiplex PCR; the TCRdb copy retains only in-frame clones and omits some. For V, J and clone size, that table is used; D and trimming come from the DNA. Here the sample spans 37,000 or so clones, roughly 90% being singletons. This entry belongs to a study of blood T cell repertoires in COVID-19. In the study overall: Whether acute or convalescent, the COVID-19 samples came from the United States, Italy and Spain. PBMCs, B-cell-depleted T cells, or T cells provided the cDNA or gDNA that made up the material.

Germline CDR1 LGHDT, CDR2 YNNKEL (reference sequence). The CDR3 is 16 amino acids. V gave up 4 bases and J gave up 0 bases; unmatched junction bases: 8. This TCR derives from a man between 65 and 85 years old with acute or convalescent COVID-19. This chain uses TRBV3-1 (or the pseudogene TRBV3-2) with TRBJ1-2, with 7 bases matching TRBD1. Material: peripheral blood. The CDR3, as DNA: TGTGCCAGCAGCCCCAGGGGGGCGACCTCTAACTATGGCTACACCTTC. Translating it yields CASSPRGATSNYGYTF.